These 29 T cell receptor beta chains originate from one sample sequenced in a study of control samples from healthy donors and cancer patients. Only in-frame clones appear in the TCRdb table, and some are missing; sequencing was by immunoSEQ multiplex PCR. The data contain approximately 50,000 clones, approximately 95% of them seen just once; the ten biggest clones take up approximately 2.2%. Sample: blood. These receptors all stem from a man between 25 and 39 years old in good health.

This clone was observed a single time. The chain uses TRBV10-3 and TRBJ2-1; no clear D gene. The CDR3 sequence is 11 residues long. Germline assignment: CDR1 ENHRY and CDR2 SYGVKD. The germline V and J ends were trimmed by 10 bases and 6 bases, with 10 bases remaining between them. The DNA for the CDR3 is TGTGCCACTTCGGTAGGCAATGAGCAGTTCTTC. Encoded protein: CATSVGNEQFF.

The genes are TRBV12-3 or TRBV12-4 and TRBJ1-1; D is uncertain. This CDR3 contains 11 residues. V dropped 3 bases and J dropped 3 bases, with 2 bases sitting between them. The CDR3 loop is CASSFDTEAFF. The DNA of the CDR3 is TGTGCCAGCAGTTTCGACACTGAAGCTTTCTTT.

This rearrangement joins TRBV2 to TRBJ2-1; perhaps TRBD2 as D (6 bases). The CDR3 is 13 residues long. Trimming cost V 6 bases and J 5 bases, with 11 bases left between them. Germline V gene sequence: CDR1 SNHLY, CDR2 FYNNEI. The CDR3 here is CASRGDSDNEQFF. The CDR3, as DNA: TGTGCCAGCAGGGGGGACTCAGACAATGAGCAGTTCTTC.

This clone was picked up one time. This chain links TRBV5-5 with TRBJ1-5, with 7 nucleotides matching TRBD1. CDR1 is SGHKS, CDR2 YYEKEE, per germline (reference sequence). The CDR3 totals 15 residues. Losses at the gene ends were 4 bases for V and 1 base for J; bases not matched to a gene: 5. CDR3 residues: CASSRTGVSNQPQHF. Here the CDR3 DNA reads TGTGCCAGCAGCCGTACAGGGGTCAGCAATCAGCCCCAGCATTTT.

The CDR3 sequence is CASSPALAGGFSGANVLTF. In DNA form, the CDR3 reads TGTGCCAGCTCACCGGCGCTAGCGGGAGGATTCTCTGGGGCCAACGTCCTGACTTTC. The chain combines TRBV18 with TRBJ2-6, with TRBD2 identical over 11 bases. Germline CDR1 KGHSH, CDR2 LQKENI. The CDR3 sequence is 19 residues long. The junction had 7 bases not matched to a gene; V was cut back by 3 bases and J by 0 bases.

V usage is TRBV7-2 and J usage is TRBJ2-3; tentative D call: TRBD2 (6 bases). Trimming pared 2 bases from V and 2 bases from J, leaving 17 bases between. Germline V CDR1 and CDR2: SGHTA, FQGNSA. The CDR3 is 17 residues long. The CDR3 spells CASSLKGGGGATDTQYF. The CDR3 DNA reads as TGTGCCAGCAGCTTAAAAGGAGGCGGAGGGGCCACAGATACGCAGTATTTT.

V usage is TRBV10-3 and J usage is TRBJ2-1; TRBD2 matches 7 bases. V lost 9 bases and J lost 5; bases outside the gene matches: 7. Germline-derived CDR1 and CDR2 are ENHRY and SYGVKD. The CDR3 loop spans 13 amino acids. In nucleotides, the CDR3 is TGTGCCATATCGATCGGGGGGAACAATGAGCAGTTCTTC. Translated, it gives CAISIGGNNEQFF.

This sequence joins TRBV28 and TRBJ2-7; D may match TRBD1 or TRBD2 (5 bases each). The germline gives CDR1 MDHEN, CDR2 SYDVKM. This CDR3 has 15 amino acids. The V end was cut by 5 bases, the J end by 4 bases, with 18 bases between. The chain's CDR3 is CASSPNGGFKYEQYF. The CDR3 DNA follows: TGTGCCAGCAGTCCCAATGGGGGATTCAAGTACGAGCAGTACTTC.

The V call is TRBV5-1, the J call TRBJ2-1; possibly TRBD1 or TRBD2 for D (6 bases each). The CDR3 is 17 amino acids. V was cut by 0 bases and J by 4 bases, with 17 bases left in between. Germline values: CDR1 SGHRS, CDR2 YFSETQ. As DNA, the CDR3 is TGCGCCAGCAGCTTGGCGCCCACAGGGACTGGTTACAATGAGCAGTTCTTC. This encodes CASSLAPTGTGYNEQFF.

The rearrangement uses TRBV30 and TRBJ1-5, with D unclear. The CDR3 loop spans 15 amino acids. Deletions cut 1 base from V and 3 bases from J, with 13 bases between. Germline CDR1 GTSNPN, CDR2 SVGIG (reference sequence). The CDR3 region has the DNA TGTGCCTGGAGTGGTAAATCAGGCTACAATCAGCCCCAGCATTTT. Protein sequence: CAWSGKSGYNQPQHF.

V gene TRBV4-3 combines with J gene TRBJ2-7; D is tentatively TRBD1 or TRBD2 (6 bases each). V dropped 0 bases and J dropped 3 bases, with 15 bases sitting between them. Germline V lookup: CDR1 LGHNA, CDR2 YSLEER. The CDR3 is 16 amino acids. The CDR3 reads CASSQEGGTYYYEQYF. CDR3 nucleotides: TGCGCCAGCAGCCAAGAGGGGGGCACCTACTACTACGAGCAGTACTTC.

J is TRBJ1-5 and V is TRBV2; no clear D. Between the trimmed V and J ends, which lost 7 bases and 0 bases, there was a span of 13 bases. The CDR3 contains 15 residues. Germline V gives CDR1 SNHLY, CDR2 FYNNEI. The CDR3 loop reads CASNARGNSNQPQHF. Written as DNA, the CDR3 is TGTGCCAGCAACGCCCGGGGAAATAGCAATCAGCCCCAGCATTTT.

The chain employs TRBV4-1 and TRBJ2-1; 7 positions match TRBD2. The V segment lost 3 bases and the J segment 6 bases; nucleotides outside the gene matches: 14. CDR1 and CDR2 from the germline V gene are MGHRA and YSYEKL. The CDR3 consists of 17 residues. The CDR3 nucleotides read TGCGCCAGCAGCCAGCCTGTGGGGGGAGGGCCAGGCAATGAGCAGTTCTTC. Translating it yields CASSQPVGGGPGNEQFF.

This chain uses TRBV6-5 with TRBJ1-2; the match to TRBD1 covers 9 bases. V shed 6 bases and J 5 bases; nucleotides not matched to a gene: 10. The CDR3 totals 15 residues. Germline V gene sequence: CDR1 MNHEY, CDR2 SVGAGI. CDR3 protein: CASRGGTGRRYGYTF. The CDR3 region has the DNA TGTGCCAGCAGGGGGGGGACAGGGAGAAGATATGGCTACACCTTC.

The rearrangement uses TRBV6-5 and TRBJ2-7; TRBD2 agrees at 7 bases. Per germline, CDR1 MNHEY and CDR2 SVGAGI. The CDR3 length is 13 residues. Losses at the gene ends were 8 bases for V and 2 bases for J; bases not matched to a gene: 6. The CDR3 coding sequence is TGTGCCAGCCGGGACTACGCCCCCTACGAGCAGTACTTC. This encodes CASRDYAPYEQYF.

This rearrangement joins TRBV11-2 to TRBJ2-5; D gene ambiguous. CDR3 length equals 14 residues. V lost 0 bases and J 0 bases, leaving 5 bases between the germline ends. The V gene's germline CDR1 is SGHAT and CDR2 FQNNGV. CDR3 nucleotides: TGTGCCAGCAGCTTAGAGTTCTACCAAGAGACCCAGTACTTC. It encodes CASSLEFYQETQYF. The full variable domain, with the rest looked up from reference TRBV11-2 and TRBJ2-5, is EAGVAQSPRYKIIEKRQSVAFWCNPISGHATLYWYQQILGQGPKLLIQFQNNGVVDDSQLPKDRFSAERLKGVDSTLKIQPAKLEDSAVYLCASSLEFYQETQYFGPGTRLLVL.

The chain links TRBV27 to TRBJ2-7; D call uncertain. Trimming cost V 8 bases and J 5 bases, with 10 bases left between them. Germline CDR1 MNHEY, CDR2 SMNVEV (reference sequence). CDR3 length equals 11 residues. The CDR3 region is CASPRRNEQYF. CDR3 DNA sequence: TGTGCCAGCCCCCGCCGTAACGAGCAGTACTTC.

The chain combines TRBV5-4 with TRBJ2-1; D gene uncertain. Trimming cost V 2 bases and J 9 bases, with 6 bases left between them. Germline CDR1 is SGHNT and CDR2 is YYREEE (reference sequence). The CDR3 is 11 residues long. Here the CDR3 reads CASSLLREQFF. As DNA, the CDR3 is TGTGCCAGCAGCTTACTGCGTGAGCAGTTCTTC.

A note on this clone: Because the CDR3's place on the DNA is in doubt, the DNA is left out and the CDR3 is given as listed by TCRdb. V and J are TRBV5-4 and TRBJ2-5. Germline V CDR1 and CDR2: SGHNT, YYREEE (reference sequence). The CDR3 region is 18 residues in length, termini included. This chain's CDR3 is CASSLDFGEGLSEETQYF.

The J gene is TRBJ2-1, the V gene TRBV6-2 or TRBV6-3; D ambiguous. Germline V gene data show CDR1 as MNHEY and CDR2 as SVGEGT. The CDR3 extends over 13 amino acids. Trimming left V 6 bases short and J 0 bases short, with 6 bases between. The CDR3 region has the DNA TGTGCCAGCAGCATCAGCTCCTACAATGAGCAGTTCTTC. This translates into CASSISSYNEQFF.

The V gene is TRBV4-2, the J gene TRBJ1-6; 7 nucleotides align to TRBD1. The length of the CDR3 is 15 residues. CDR1 LGHNA and CDR2 YNFKEQ come from the germline V gene. Trimming cost V 6 bases and J 8 bases; bases outside gene matches: 10. The CDR3, as DNA: TGTGCCAGCAGAAAAGAGGGACAGACTCATTCACCCCTCCACTTT. It codes for CASRKEGQTHSPLHF.

This rearrangement joins TRBV19 to TRBJ2-3, with D tentatively TRBD1 (6 bases). This CDR3 contains 14 residues. CDR1 is LNHDA and CDR2 is SQIVND in the germline V gene (reference sequence). The V gene lost 1 base and the J gene lost 1 base, with 6 bases spanning the gap. The CDR3 here is CASSIGTGTDTQYF. For the CDR3, the DNA is TGTGCCAGTAGTATAGGGACAGGCACAGATACGCAGTATTTT.

The rearrangement joins TRBV6-5 to TRBJ2-1; D may be TRBD1 (5 bases). Germline V gives CDR1 MNHEY, CDR2 SVGAGI. V dropped 7 bases and J dropped 6 bases, with 13 bases sitting between them. The CDR3 contains 13 residues. In DNA, the CDR3 is TGTGCCAGCACCAGGGTGTGGAGCAATGAGCAGTTCTTC. It is translated as CASTRVWSNEQFF.

This clone is a singleton in its sample. The V gene is TRBV9, the J gene TRBJ1-1; 9 nucleotides line up with TRBD1. The germline V gene encodes CDR1 SGDLS and CDR2 YYNGEE. J gave up 4 bases and V 4 bases, and 8 bases lay outside the gene matches. CDR3 size: 15 residues. This CDR3 is CASSPNRGLGTEAFF. The DNA of the CDR3 is TGTGCCAGCAGCCCAAACAGGGGGCTCGGCACTGAAGCTTTCTTT. The full variable domain, rest sourced from reference TRBV9 and TRBJ1-1, is DSGVTQTPKHLITATGQRVTLRCSPRSGDLSVYWYQQSLDQGLQFLIQYYNGEERAKGNILERFSAQQFPDLHSELNLSSLELGDSALYFCASSPNRGLGTEAFFGQGTRLTVV.

This clone was observed a single time. V and J are TRBV6-4 and TRBJ1-4; maybe TRBD1 (6 bases). This CDR3 has 15 residues. Germline V gene lookup returns CDR1 MRHNA and CDR2 SNTAGT. The V end lost 4 bases, the J end lost 7 bases, and 16 bases lay between the germline ends. CDR3 in DNA: TGTGCCAGCAGTGCCCCAGGGGTAAGGGTTGAAAAACTGTTTTTT. Its translation: CASSAPGVRVEKLFF.

V is TRBV5-1 and J is TRBJ2-7, with D possibly matching TRBD1 (5 bases). V lost 2 bases and J lost 3, with 21 bases in between. CDR3 length: 17 residues. Germline V gives CDR1 SGHRS, CDR2 YFSETQ. The CDR3 protein is CASSFGPHRIGNYEQYF. The CDR3 region has the DNA TGCGCCAGCAGCTTTGGGCCCCACAGGATTGGGAACTACGAGCAGTACTTC. Full variable domain (missing parts from reference TRBV5-1 and TRBJ2-7): KAGVTQTPRYLIKTRGQQVTLSCSPISGHRSVSWYQQTPGQGLQFLFEYFSETQRNKGNFPGRFSGRQFSNSRSEMNVSTLELGDSALYLCASSFGPHRIGNYEQYFGPGTRLTVT.

The J gene is TRBJ1-1, the V gene TRBV12-3 or TRBV12-4; D is undetermined. The CDR3 covers 13 residues. The V and J ends lost 5 bases and 0 bases respectively, with 7 bases between them. In nucleotides, the CDR3 is TGTGCCAGCAGTCCGCAGGTGAACACTGAAGCTTTCTTT. Its protein is CASSPQVNTEAFF.

CDR3 sequence (DNA): TGTGCCAGCAGCCTCCGGGGTACTAATGAAAAACTGTTTTTT. It is translated as CASSLRGTNEKLFF. The V call is TRBV3-1 (or the pseudogene TRBV3-2), the J call TRBJ1-4, with unresolved D. This CDR3 spans 14 amino acids. In germline, CDR1 is LGHDT, CDR2 YNNKEL (reference sequence). V lost 4 bases, J lost 2 bases, and 8 bases lay in between.

This clone was counted a single time. CDR3 in amino acids: CAWPRGPYGYTF. For the CDR3, the DNA is TGTGCCTGGCCCAGGGGGCCTTATGGCTACACCTTC. The chain combines TRBV30 with TRBJ1-2; 8 nucleotides align to TRBD1. The CDR3 loop spans 12 amino acids. Unmatched junction bases numbered 4, after V lost 5 bases and J lost 5 bases. From germline, CDR1 is GTSNPN and CDR2 SVGIG (reference sequence).